This T cell receptor (beta chain) is from a study of blood T cell repertoires in COVID-19. Overall study context: Whether acute or convalescent, the COVID-19 samples came from the United States, Italy and Spain. PBMCs, B-cell-depleted T cells, or T cells provided the cDNA or gDNA that made up the material.

This clone has only one observation. Authors' methods: Reference gene primers were amplified, and this amplification served to estimate nucleated cell counts. The table came from immunoSEQ multiplex PCR; TCRdb's copy has only in-frame clones and leaves some out. V, J and clone size were drawn from that table, and D and trimming were deduced from the DNA. This table holds about 120,000 clones, around 87% found once. V dropped 6 bases and J dropped 0; count of bases not matched to a gene: 4. Per the germline V gene, CDR1 is MNHEY and CDR2 is SMNVEV (reference sequence). CDR3 length: 14 residues. Material for sequencing was peripheral blood. The chain uses TRBV27 and TRBJ1-1, with 7 bases aligning to TRBD1. The origin of this receptor is a woman in her sixties or seventies with acute or convalescent COVID-19. The CDR3, as DNA: TGTGCCAGCAGCGCACAGGGGATGAACACTGAAGCTTTCTTT. It specifies CASSAQGMNTEAFF.